The T cell receptor (beta chain) described here comes from a study of blood T cell repertoires in COVID-19 (dated by TCRdb to the early 2020s). General notes on the study: Samples from collaborators originated in the United States, Italy and Spain and spanned both the acute and convalescent phases of COVID-19. The material from the prospective study consisted of cDNA or gDNA derived from T cells, B-cell-depleted T cells, or PBMCs. Subjects who had been exposed to COVID-19, were actively infected with it, or had recovered from it provided the deeply sampled blood TCRbeta repertoires that made up the dataset. The repertoires were released in a freely available public database intended as a resource for research on the immune response to SARS-CoV-2. Samples came from the ongoing ImmuneRACE study (first 160 participants) plus 1,254 subjects from 6 global collaborators. Sample metadata almost always included a de-identified subject ID, COVID-19 status, age in years and sex. Where available, HLA class I and class II types were obtained from metadata supplied by the sample provider rather than from assay-based typing.

Results and caveats for the whole study, not just this receptor: The quantity of clinical and demographic metadata differed by source and by participant and was supplied without curation.

The immunoSEQ Assay, a bias-controlled multiplex PCR, was used to amplify TCRbeta CDR3 regions from genomic DNA. Turning to the authors' computational methods: The number of nucleated cells in each sample was estimated from the amplification of reference gene primers within the assay. To quantify the absolute abundance of each unique TCRbeta CDR3 rearrangement, sequence reads were collapsed and filtered. For each sample, productive Simpson clonality was calculated by taking the square root of Simpson's diversity index across productive rearrangements. TCRdb stores this immuneACCESS table with in-frame sequences only. Part of the clones is absent; in the studies checked, under half of the shortfall reflects unresolved V genes, and no reason is known for the rest. V and J calls and clone size are copied from that table; D and trimming were computed from the DNA. The sample has about 380,000 clones on record, 85% to 90% of them singletons. 1.2% of the sample belongs to the ten largest clones.

Concerning this clone: Its antigen target is currently unknown. Base quality data are lacking; no much larger clone is found one base away.

Taken from the germline V gene, the CDR1 and CDR2 loops are KGHSH and LQKENI. The CDR3 covers 15 residues, taking in both the cysteine and the phenylalanine. Only the CDR3 DNA is retained, 45 bases long and in frame from the first base. V is reduced by 3 bases and J by 7 bases, leaving a spacing of 13 bases between them. Participants in the prospective study were aged roughly 18 to 89 years, lived in 24 United States geographic areas, and enrolled through a virtual design. Cohort assignment in the prospective study relied on participant-reported clinical history from a screening survey and a study questionnaire. For ImmuneRACE Cohort 3, a participant was defined as recovered based on two consecutive negative NP/OP PCR tests, clearance by a healthcare professional, or resolution of symptoms. Mobile phlebotomists in the prospective study collected whole blood, serum and a nasopharyngeal or oropharyngeal swab from every participant. Prospective study participants could optionally give additional blood draws and questionnaires over an approximately 2-month period. Before DNA extraction, prospective study blood samples were shipped either frozen or at room temperature.

This sequence was found in a woman aged 18-35 years who had recovered from COVID-19. The chain is encoded by TRBV18 joined to TRBJ1-6; 6 matching bases give a weak D call of TRBD1. The sequenced sample was PBMCs or T cells enriched from blood (not recorded which). The nucleotide sequence reads as follows: TGTGCCAGCTCACCCAAAACAGGGACGAATTCACCCCTCCACTTT. Translation gives CASSPKTGTNSPLHF.